These 6 T cell receptor beta chains were all obtained from the same sample, sequenced in a study of shared clonotypes between healthy human individuals (dated by TCRdb to about 2020). The method behind the library was the immunoSEQ multiplex PCR assay. TCRdb stores this immuneACCESS table with in-frame sequences only. Part of the clones is absent; in the studies checked, under half of the shortfall reflects unresolved V genes, and no reason is known for the rest. The sample has around 1 million clones on record, about 80% of them singletons. The ten largest make up about 1.5% of the sample. Material: memory CD4+ T cells sorted from blood. Read against the paper, the sample's cell subset or site label means: CD45RA-negative fraction. The receptors derive from a man aged 18 to 35 in good health.

This clone was observed a single time. This sequence may be a read error, since a much larger clone differs from it by one base. This sample also contains other DNA sequences that code for the same CDR3. The chain combines TRBV5-1 with TRBJ2-7, with 11 bases lining up with TRBD2. J was trimmed by 0 bases and V by 4 bases; bases with no gene match: 3. The V gene's germline CDR1 is SGHRS and CDR2 YFSETQ. The CDR3 consists of 15 residues. The CDR3 is CASSPGLADSYEQYF. In nucleotides, the CDR3 is TGCGCCAGCAGCCCGGGACTAGCGGACTCCTACGAGCAGTACTTC. Full variable domain (missing parts from reference TRBV5-1 and TRBJ2-7): KAGVTQTPRYLIKTRGQQVTLSCSPISGHRSVSWYQQTPGQGLQFLFEYFSETQRNKGNFPGRFSGRQFSNSRSEMNVSTLELGDSALYLCASSPGLADSYEQYFGPGTRLTVT.

In this sample, this clone turned up a few times. J is TRBJ1-4 and V is TRBV19; tentatively, D is TRBD1 (6 bases). The CDR3 loop spans 14 amino acids. Trimming removed 9 bases at V and 4 bases at J, with 15 bases between. From germline, CDR1 is LNHDA and CDR2 SQIVND (reference sequence). The CDR3 DNA follows: TGTGCCAGCAGGGACGACAGGAGTAATGAAAAACTGTTTTTT. Translated: CASRDDRSNEKLFF.

V gene TRBV29-1 combines with J gene TRBJ2-7; the match to TRBD2 covers 10 bases. Per the germline V gene, CDR1 is SQVTM and CDR2 is ANQGSEA. Trimming took 7 bases from V and 3 from J; bases not matched to a gene: 12. This CDR3 contains 15 residues. The DNA for the CDR3 is TGCAGCGCCGCGGGGGGGACTAGCGCCAGCTACGAGCAGTACTTC. Translated: CSAAGGTSASYEQYF.

Notes on this clone: A far larger clone differs by one base, so this is likely a read error. The gene calls are TRBV18 and TRBJ1-1; TRBD1 is a possible D gene (6 bases). Germline V gives CDR1 KGHSH, CDR2 LQKENI. Trimming shortened V by 6 bases and J by 11 bases, and 16 bases separated the two germline ends. This CDR3 region has 12 residues. The CDR3 DNA reads as TGTGCCAGCTCGGCGGACAGATACGAGGCTTTCTTT. Its protein product is CASSADRYEAFF.

The V and J genes are TRBV4-2 and TRBJ2-1, with TRBD2 identical over 9 bases. There are 15 residues in the CDR3. CDR1 and CDR2 from the germline V gene are LGHNA and YNFKEQ. The J segment lost 6 bases and the V segment lost 0 bases, leaving 3 bases of the junction unmatched. The CDR3, as DNA: TGTGCCAGCAGCCAAGATGCGGGGGGGCCCAATGAGCAGTTCTTC. Amino acid sequence: CASSQDAGGPNEQFF.

The rearrangement uses TRBV14 and TRBJ2-7; possible D gene TRBD1, 6 bases. Trimming pared 0 bases from V and 5 bases from J, leaving 8 bases between. The germline gives CDR1 SGHDN, CDR2 FVKESK. The CDR3 is 13 residues long. The CDR3 loop reads CASSQDAGDEQYF. The CDR3 DNA sequence: TGTGCCAGCAGCCAAGACGCAGGGGACGAGCAGTACTTC.